The rows below give T cell receptor beta chains drawn from one sample of a study of blood T cell repertoires in COVID-19. Sequencing was performed with immunoSEQ multiplex PCR; in TCRdb, only in-frame clones are kept and a portion is missing. The sample has 200,000 to 300,000 clones, 83% seen once. Sequenced material: PBMCs or T cells enriched from blood (not recorded which). These receptor sequences come from a woman in her forties who had been exposed to COVID-19. The CDR3 runs from the conserved cysteine through the conserved F or W. A D gene is named only where the DNA matches it firmly. Not all rows give a size; the values are once, few, many and, for expanded clones, a class.

14	TRBD1	few	TRBV5-8	TRBJ1-4	TGTGCCAGCAGCTCGACAGGGGTGCAAGAAAAACTGTTTTTT	CASSSTGVQEKLFF
14	-	-	TRBV9	TRBJ2-7	TGTGCCAGCAGCGCAGGGACTCTCTCCTACGAGCAGTACTTC	CASSAGTLSYEQYF
14	TRBD2	-	TRBV6-5	TRBJ2-3	TGTGCCAGCACCGGGACTAGCGGGTCAGATACGCAGTATTTT	CASTGTSGSDTQYF
16	TRBD1	few	TRBV7-6	TRBJ1-6	TGTGCCAGCAGCGCCACCGAACAGGGGCGGAATTCACCCCTCCACTTT	CASSATEQGRNSPLHF
13	-	few	TRBV5-6	TRBJ1-2	TGTGCCAGCAGCCCGACAGTCAACTATGGCTACACCTTC	CASSPTVNYGYTF
14	-	-	TRBV6-5	TRBJ1-2	TGTGCCAGCAGTTACTCGGGGGGACTCTATGGCTACACCTTC	CASSYSGGLYGYTF
12	-	-	TRBV12-3/TRBV12-4	TRBJ1-1	TGTGCCAGCACAGGGATGAACACTGAAGCTTTCTTT	CASTGMNTEAFF
13	-	-	TRBV27	TRBJ1-2	TGTGCCAGCAGACAGGGTATGCGAGGTGGCTACACCTTC	CASRQGMRGGYTF
13	-	-	TRBV14	TRBJ1-1	TGTGCCAGCAGTCTGGCCCTGAACACTGAAGCTTTCTTT	CASSLALNTEAFF
14	-	few	TRBV5-1	TRBJ1-5	TGCGCCAGCAGCTTGGACGGGGGGGGTCAGCCCCAGCATTTT	CASSLDGGGQPQHF
13	-	-	TRBV4-1	TRBJ2-2	TGCGCCAGCAGCCAAACAGACACCGGGGAGCTGTTTTTT	CASSQTDTGELFF
16	TRBD2	-	TRBV5-1	TRBJ2-1	TGCGCCAGCAGCGCCGGGACTAGCGGGGGAGGAAATGAGCAGTTCTTC	CASSAGTSGGGNEQFF
20	TRBD2	-	TRBV30	TRBJ2-4	TGTGCCTGGAGTGTAGGGCTAGCGGAATCCGAGGTCTTAGCCAAAAACATTCAGTACTTC	CAWSVGLAESEVLAKNIQYF
15	-	-	TRBV27	TRBJ1-5	TGTGCCAGCAGTTTATCGGGGGGGGCGGGTCAGCCCCAGCATTTT	CASSLSGGAGQPQHF
15	-	-	TRBV27	TRBJ1-6	TGTGCCAGCAGTTTAGAGGCGGCGACCAATTCACCCCTCCACTTT	CASSLEAATNSPLHF
16	TRBD1	-	TRBV18	TRBJ1-6	TGTGCCAGCTCAACCGAAGGGACAGCCAATAATTCACCCCTCCACTTT	CASSTEGTANNSPLHF